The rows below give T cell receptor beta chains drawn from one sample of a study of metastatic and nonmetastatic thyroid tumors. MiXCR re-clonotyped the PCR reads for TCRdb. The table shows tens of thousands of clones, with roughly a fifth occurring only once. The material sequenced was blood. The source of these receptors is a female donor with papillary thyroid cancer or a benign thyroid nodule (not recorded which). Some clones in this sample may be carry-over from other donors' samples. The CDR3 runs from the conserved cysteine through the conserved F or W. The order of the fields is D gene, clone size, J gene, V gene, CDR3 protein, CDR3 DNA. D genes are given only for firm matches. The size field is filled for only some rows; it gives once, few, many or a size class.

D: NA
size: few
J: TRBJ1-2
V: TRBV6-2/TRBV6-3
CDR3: CASSYSVVGGYTF
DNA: TGTGCCAGCAGTTACTCGGTCGTTGGTGGCTACACCTTC

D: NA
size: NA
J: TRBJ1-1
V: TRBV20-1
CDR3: CSARDVQGRYTEAFF
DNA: TGCAGTGCTAGAGATGTACAGGGCAGGTACACTGAAGCTTTCTTT

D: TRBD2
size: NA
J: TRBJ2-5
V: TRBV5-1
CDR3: CASSLGTSVGETQYF
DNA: TGCGCCAGCAGCTTGGGGACTAGCGTAGGAGAGACCCAGTACTTC

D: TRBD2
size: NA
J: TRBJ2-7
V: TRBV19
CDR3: CASSRRGTSGTSYEQYF
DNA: TGTGCCAGTAGTCGGAGAGGGACTAGCGGGACTTCCTACGAGCAGTACTTC

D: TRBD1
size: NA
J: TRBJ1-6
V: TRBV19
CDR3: CASSKGRQGANSPLHF
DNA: TGTGCCAGTAGTAAGGGGAGACAGGGGGCGAATTCACCCCTCCACTTT

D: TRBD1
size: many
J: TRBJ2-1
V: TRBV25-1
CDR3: CASSELEQGAGYNEQFF
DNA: TGTGCCAGCAGTGAATTGGAACAGGGGGCGGGCTACAATGAGCAGTTCTTC

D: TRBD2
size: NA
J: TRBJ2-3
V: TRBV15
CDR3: CATQAGSTDTQYF
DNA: TGTGCCACCCAAGCGGGAAGCACAGATACGCAGTATTTT

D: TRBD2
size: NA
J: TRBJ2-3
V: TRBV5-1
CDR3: CASSLGTSGGLGEQYF
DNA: TGCGCCAGCAGCTTAGGGACTAGCGGGGGGCTAGGGGAGCAGTATTTT

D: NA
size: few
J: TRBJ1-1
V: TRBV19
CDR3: CASSTTTENTEAFF
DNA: TGTGCCAGTAGTACCACGACAGAGAACACTGAAGCTTTCTTT

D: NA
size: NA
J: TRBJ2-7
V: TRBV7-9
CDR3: CASSLPDTYEQYF
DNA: TGTGCCAGCAGCTTACCAGACACCTACGAGCAGTACTTC

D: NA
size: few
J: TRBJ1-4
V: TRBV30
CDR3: CAWSVPATNEKLFF
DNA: TGTGCCTGGAGTGTCCCAGCAACTAATGAAAAACTGTTTTTT

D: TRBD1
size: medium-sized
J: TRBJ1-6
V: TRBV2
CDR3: CASRGSTGGSPLHF
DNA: TGTGCCAGCAGAGGGAGTACAGGGGGTTCACCCCTCCACTTT